This T cell receptor (beta chain) is drawn from a study of blood T cell repertoires in COVID-19 (dated by TCRdb to about 2020). Study-level background: Collaborator samples came from the United States, Italy and Spain and covered acute and convalescent phases of COVID-19. The material from the prospective study consisted of cDNA or gDNA derived from T cells, B-cell-depleted T cells, or PBMCs. Deeply sampled blood TCRbeta repertoires from subjects exposed to, actively infected with, or recovered from COVID-19 were included in the dataset. A freely available public database, intended as a resource for researchers studying the immune response to SARS-CoV-2, is where the repertoires were released. The samples were drawn from the first 160 participants of the ongoing ImmuneRACE study and from 1,254 subjects provided by 6 global collaborators. Sample metadata almost always included a de-identified subject ID, COVID-19 status, age in years and sex. Where available, HLA class I and class II types were taken from metadata supplied by the sample provider and were not determined by assay-based typing. The paper's findings and limits, for the study overall: The amount of clinical and demographic metadata varied by source and participant and was provided uncurated.

On this clone: The clone's antigen remains unknown. No qualities accompany the bases; no much larger clone lies one base away.

The immunoSEQ Assay, a bias-controlled multiplex PCR, was used to amplify TCRbeta CDR3 regions from genomic DNA. As for the original processing: The number of nucleated cells in each sample was estimated by amplification of reference gene primers within the assay. To quantify the absolute abundance of each unique TCRbeta CDR3 rearrangement, sequence reads were collapsed and filtered. For each sample, productive Simpson clonality was calculated as the square root of Simpson's diversity index over productive rearrangements. The table comes from immuneACCESS by way of TCRdb, which keeps in-frame sequences with V and J called. Part of the clones is missing from these tables; in studies checked, under half for an unresolved V gene and the rest for unknown reasons. The DNA was the basis for D and trimming; V, J and clone size are from that table. Across this sample there are about 220,000 clones, with over 60% seen only once. The top ten clones comprise about 7.2% of the sample.

Whole blood was collected in K2EDTA tubes by collaborating institutions according to the institutions' own protocols. For TCRbeta analysis, collaborator samples were shipped as frozen whole blood, as isolated PBMCs, or as DNA extracted from either sample type. Source material: peripheral blood. This sequence originates from a woman aged 65 to 85 with acute or convalescent COVID-19.

The DNA sequence follows: TGTGCCTGGAGGAAGACAGGGAGAGCATATGGCTACACCTTC. It codes for CAWRKTGRAYGYTF. This receptor chain uses TRBV30 and TRBJ1-2; TRBD1 aligns with 7 central bases. The germline V gene encodes CDR1 GTSNPN and CDR2 SVGIG (reference sequence). The CDR3 goes from the cysteine to the phenylalanine over 14 residues. Only the CDR3 portion is preserved as DNA: 42 bases, with reading frame beginning at the first base. Trimming leaves V shorter by 3 bases and J shorter by 5 bases, with the junction holding 9 bases beyond the gene matches.